The entry below gives a single T cell receptor (beta chain) sequence along with its context. The antigen it binds to is not known. Base qualities were left out, and no much larger clone turns up one base away. From a lookup of the germline V gene, CDR1 and CDR2 are LGHNA and YSLEER. The junction shows trimming of 4 bases on V and 3 bases on J, and the gene matches do not reach 13 bases of it. The CDR3 spans 18 residues, from the cysteine through the phenylalanine. Only the CDR3 part of the read is kept: 54 bases, read in frame from the first base. Mismatch repair deficiency in every enrolled patient was established by polymerase chain reaction or immunohistochemistry. TCR sequencing was performed for a few patients who responded to pembrolizumab therapy. In the phase II trial, pembrolizumab PD-1 blockade was tested prospectively in advanced mismatch repair-deficient cancers, no matter which tissue of origin the cancers came from. Peripheral blood T cell samples were gathered serially, both before PD-1 blockade started and at multiple time points afterward. The timing of each blood sample was reported as weeks after the first dose of pembrolizumab.

The data were obtained in a study of PD-1 blockade in mismatch repair-deficient tumors (dated by TCRdb to 2016 to 2017). Regarding the study in general: Between late 2013 and late 2016, around 91 consecutive patients with eleven to twelve mismatch repair-deficient cancer types, all previously treated and progressing, were enrolled in the trial. Tumor-associated T cell clones were tracked in the peripheral blood of patients responding to PD-1 blockade by deep sequencing of TCR CDR3 regions.

Broad study findings and their caveats: After pembrolizumab, tumor-resident clones, which were often undetectable in blood before treatment, expanded rapidly and then contracted, generally ahead of radiologic responses.

The library was produced with the immunoSEQ multiplex PCR assay. TCRdb limited this immuneACCESS table to in-frame rearrangements with V and J called. A share of clones is missing; checked studies link under half to unresolved V genes, and the rest is unexplained. The sample yields some 100,000 clones; over 65% were counted once. 6.3% of the sample rests with the top ten. The TCR sequence derives from an adult with mismatch repair-deficient cancer. This chain is built from TRBV4-3 and TRBJ2-5, with 11 bases matching TRBD2. Material: peripheral blood, obtained approximately 35 weeks after starting pembrolizumab. The DNA is as follows: TGCGCCAGCAGCCGCGGTAGCGGGAGGGCCGGGATGGAAGAGACCCAGTACTTC. This sequence encodes CASSRGSGRAGMEETQYF.